Listed below are T cell receptor beta chains from one sample, sequenced in a study of T cells in Graves' hyperthyroidism and ophthalmopathy. MiXCR, applied by TCRdb to the multiplex PCR reads, yields one record per CDR3 protein. The sample holds roughly 49,000 distinct CDR3 sequences, approximately 50% seen once. The sequencing sample was made of peripheral blood or thyroid tissue (not recorded which). These receptors all come from a man between 18 and 29 years old with Graves' hyperthyroidism. CDR3s include the opening cysteine and the closing phenylalanine or tryptophan. A D gene is named only where the DNA matches it firmly. Clone size is shown for a subset of rows, as once, few, many or a class of expanded clone.

TRBV4-1	many	NA	TRBJ2-2	CASSQDAGSTGELFF	TGCGCCAGCAGCCAAGACGCCGGGAGCACCGGGGAGCTGTTTTTT
TRBV10-3	NA	TRBD1	TRBJ1-2	CAAGGTGANYGYTF	TGTGCCGCCGGAGGGACAGGGGCTAACTATGGCTACACCTTC
TRBV7-2	many	NA	TRBJ2-3	CASSPHYNTDTQYF	TGTGCCAGCAGCCCTCACTATAACACAGATACGCAGTATTTT
TRBV20-1	many	NA	TRBJ1-2	CSAYSQREGLGYTF	TGCAGTGCCTATAGTCAGCGAGAAGGGTTGGGCTACACCTTC
TRBV6-1	NA	NA	TRBJ2-3	CASSPTELHYTQYF	TGTGCCAGCTCACCAACCGAACTGCACTATACGCAGTATTTT
TRBV4-1	NA	NA	TRBJ2-7	CASGQNALGEQYF	TGCGCCAGCGGCCAAAACGCCTTGGGCGAGCAGTACTTC
TRBV9	NA	TRBD1	TRBJ1-6	CAGPGQGNSPLHF	TGTGCCGGTCCGGGACAGGGGAATTCACCCCTCCACTTT
TRBV20-1	NA	NA	TRBJ1-6	CSATAGLTGNSPLHF	TGCAGTGCTACCGCTGGGTTGACGGGCAATTCACCCCTCCACTTT
TRBV9	NA	TRBD1	TRBJ1-5	CASSVEGAWETQHF	TGTGCCAGCAGCGTAGAGGGGGCTTGGGAGACCCAGCATTTT
TRBV10-1	NA	NA	TRBJ2-7	CASSEDNYEQYF	TGCGCCAGCAGTGAGGATAACTACGAGCAGTACTTC
TRBV29-1	NA	NA	TRBJ1-2	CSVDLGGAGGYTF	TGCAGCGTTGACTTGGGGGGCGCGGGTGGCTACACCTTC
TRBV20-1	few	NA	TRBJ1-1	CSAMQGSRMNTEAFF	TGCAGTGCTATGCAGGGTTCCCGAATGAACACTGAAGCTTTCTTT
TRBV10-3	few	NA	TRBJ1-1	CAISEWEKGYTEAFF	TGTGCCATCAGTGAGTGGGAGAAAGGATACACTGAAGCTTTCTTT
TRBV13	many	NA	TRBJ1-1	CASSFRHDLLNTEAFF	TGTGCCAGCAGCTTCCGACATGACCTCTTGAACACTGAAGCTTTCTTT
TRBV12-3/TRBV12-4	NA	NA	TRBJ1-1	CATVRGPGALVTEAFF	TGTGCCACCGTACGAGGTCCGGGGGCGCTGGTCACTGAAGCTTTCTTT
TRBV29-1	NA	NA	TRBJ2-5	CSVSPQETQYF	TGCAGCGTCTCGCCACAAGAGACCCAGTACTTC
TRBV7-2	NA	NA	TRBJ2-7	CAWSGARYEQYF	TGTGCCTGGAGTGGGGCCCGCTACGAGCAGTACTTC
TRBV29-1	NA	TRBD1	TRBJ2-2	CSGGQGDTGELFF	TGCAGCGGGGGACAGGGAGACACCGGGGAGCTGTTTTTT
TRBV6-2/TRBV6-3	NA	NA	TRBJ1-2	CASSNLMRHGYTF	TGTGCCAGCAGTAACCTCATGAGGCATGGCTACACCTTC
TRBV20-1	few	NA	TRBJ2-5	CSARPGLQETQYF	TGCAGTGCTAGACCTGGGCTCCAAGAGACCCAGTACTTC
TRBV7-2	many	NA	TRBJ1-1	CASSSQPGLNTEAFF	TGTGCCAGCAGCTCACAACCGGGACTCAACACTGAAGCTTTCTTT
TRBV29-1	NA	TRBD1	TRBJ1-4	CSVGTGWEKLFF	TGCAGCGTTGGGACAGGGTGGGAAAAACTGTTTTTT
TRBV6-2/TRBV6-3	NA	NA	TRBJ1-2	CASSSRLDVGYGYTF	TGTGCCAGCAGCTCCCGGTTGGATGTCGGCTATGGCTACACCTTC
TRBV9	NA	TRBD1	TRBJ2-1	CASSVGTGSYEQFF	TGTGCCAGCAGCGTGGGGACAGGCTCCTACGAGCAGTTCTTC
TRBV15	NA	TRBD1	TRBJ1-2	CATSSQGVYGYTF	TGTGCCACCAGCAGTCAGGGGGTCTATGGCTACACCTTC
TRBV2	once	TRBD2	TRBJ2-5	CASRHTGLAGFGEAQYF	TGTGCCAGCAGGCATACCGGACTAGCGGGATTCGGAGAGGCCCAGTACTTC
TRBV12-3/TRBV12-4	NA	NA	TRBJ2-5	CASSFGETQYF	TGTGCCAGCAGTTTTGGAGAGACCCAGTACTTC
TRBV30	NA	TRBD1	TRBJ1-1	CAWSRWSGQGRGTEAFF	TGTGCCTGGAGTCGGTGGTCGGGACAGGGACGGGGCACTGAAGCTTTCTTT